The 25 T cell receptor beta chains below all came from one sample that was sequenced in a study of blood T cell repertoires in COVID-19. Produced via immunoSEQ multiplex PCR; TCRdb's table is partial and in-frame only. This sample has around 150,000 clones, with 85% to 90% found just once. Sequencing input: peripheral blood. The receptor source for this set is an older woman with active COVID-19.

The chain has TRBV6-5 and TRBJ1-1; D remains unclear. Germline CDR1 is MNHEY and CDR2 is SVGAGI. Trimming took off 4 bases at V and 4 bases at J, with 4 bases between the two ends. The CDR3 is made up of 11 amino acids. DNA of the CDR3: TGTGCCAGCAGTTCTCTCACTGAAGCTTTCTTT. Protein: CASSSLTEAFF.

The J gene is TRBJ2-3, the V gene TRBV3-1 (or the pseudogene TRBV3-2); 7 bases align to TRBD1. The ends lost 0 bases at V and 0 bases at J; junction bases unmatched: 6. The germline CDR1 and CDR2 sequences are LGHDT and YNNKEL (reference sequence). This CDR3 is 17 amino acids long. CDR3 DNA: TGTGCCAGCAGCCAAGATTTCAGGGGGATTAGCACAGATACGCAGTATTTT. This translates into CASSQDFRGISTDTQYF.

This rearrangement joins TRBV18 to TRBJ2-7, with a weak D call TRBD1 (6 bases). Germline V gives CDR1 KGHSH, CDR2 LQKENI. The CDR3 is 15 residues long. V gave up 0 bases and J gave up 5 bases, with 14 bases separating them. The CDR3 region is CASSPPARGSHEQYF. The DNA of the CDR3 is TGTGCCAGCTCACCACCGGCCAGGGGATCCCACGAGCAGTACTTC.

V and J are TRBV2 and TRBJ2-3; 15 nucleotides line up with TRBD2. The length of the CDR3 is 17 residues. Germline assignment: CDR1 SNHLY and CDR2 FYNNEI. J lost 1 base, V lost 4 bases, and 3 bases had no gene match. CDR3 in amino acids: CASSGRTSGRGTDTQYF. The CDR3 DNA follows: TGTGCCAGCAGTGGAAGGACTAGCGGGAGGGGCACAGATACGCAGTATTTT.

The chain links TRBV24-1 to TRBJ2-1, with a weak D call TRBD1 (6 bases). The V gene's germline CDR1 is KGHDR and CDR2 SFDVKD. There are 14 residues in the CDR3. Between the trimmed V and J ends, which lost 4 bases and 3 bases, there was a span of 9 bases. The CDR3 DNA is TGTGCCACCAGTGAGGACAGCAGCTACAATGAGCAGTTCTTC. Its protein is CATSEDSSYNEQFF.

The chain recombines TRBV7-2 with TRBJ2-1; D not resolved. This CDR3 has 14 residues. Trimming cost V 5 bases and J 0 bases, with 8 bases left between them. Per the germline V gene, CDR1 is SGHTA and CDR2 is FQGNSA. CDR3 in DNA: TGTGCCAGCAGCCGGTACGGCTCCTACAATGAGCAGTTCTTC. Protein product: CASSRYGSYNEQFF.

This rearrangement joins TRBV28 to TRBJ2-1, with 12 bases identical to TRBD2. J was trimmed by 9 bases and V by 2 bases; bases with no gene match: 5. The CDR3 loop spans 15 amino acids. The germline V gene has CDR1 MDHEN and CDR2 SYDVKM. The CDR3 is CASSLGLAGRGEQFF. The CDR3 bases are TGTGCCAGCAGTTTAGGACTAGCGGGAAGGGGTGAGCAGTTCTTC.

This chain joins TRBV28 and TRBJ2-3; 8 nucleotides agree with TRBD2. CDR1 is MDHEN, CDR2 SYDVKM, per germline. The CDR3 consists of 16 residues. The junction had 8 bases not matched to a gene; V was cut back by 5 bases and J by 1 base. CDR3: CASSHPGTRGTDTQYF. CDR3 DNA sequence: TGTGCCAGCAGTCACCCCGGGACTAGGGGCACAGATACGCAGTATTTT.

The chain carries TRBV6-2 or TRBV6-3 and TRBJ2-1, with 8 bases identical to TRBD1. V gave up 6 bases and J gave up 7 bases; unmatched junction bases: 8. Germline lookup yields CDR1 MNHEY and CDR2 SVGEGT. This CDR3 comprises 14 residues. The CDR3 sequence is CASSPDRVLNEQFF. The DNA of the CDR3 is TGTGCCAGCAGCCCGGACAGGGTTCTAAATGAGCAGTTCTTC.

The chain employs TRBV18 and TRBJ2-5; 7 bases align to TRBD1. Germline V gene lookup returns CDR1 KGHSH and CDR2 LQKENI. V gave up 0 bases and J gave up 4 bases; unmatched junction bases: 8. The CDR3 consists of 16 residues. CDR3 DNA sequence: TGTGCCAGCTCACCACCGCCAGGGGGAAGCCGAGAGACCCAGTACTTC. Translation gives CASSPPPGGSRETQYF. The full variable domain, rest sourced from reference TRBV18 and TRBJ2-5, is NAGVMQNPRHLVRRRGQEARLRCSPMKGHSHVYWYRQLPEEGLKFMVYLQKENIIDESGMPKERFSAEFPKEGPSILRIQQVVRGDSAAYFCASSPPPGGSRETQYFGPGTRLLVL.

This clone was counted a single time. The chain joins TRBV10-3 to TRBJ1-2; the match to TRBD1 covers 9 bases. Looked up from germline, CDR1 is ENHRY and CDR2 is SYGVKD. After removal of 2 bases from V and 5 bases from J, the junction contained 6 bases not matched to a gene. This CDR3 has 15 amino acids. CDR3 bases: TGTGCCATCAGTGAGCCGGACAGGGGTAATTATGGCTACACCTTC. Translated, it gives CAISEPDRGNYGYTF.

The V and J genes are TRBV7-3 and TRBJ2-3; TRBD2 agrees at 8 bases. After removal of 3 bases from V and 4 bases from J, the junction contained 3 bases not matched to a gene. CDR3 size: 14 residues. Germline V lookup: CDR1 SGHTA, CDR2 FQGTGA. The CDR3 DNA is TGTGCCAGCAGCTTCGGGACTAGACCAGATACGCAGTATTTT. This codes for CASSFGTRPDTQYF.

The chain employs TRBV27 and TRBJ2-1, with 7 bases lining up with TRBD2. V shed 2 bases, J shed 13 bases, and the junction held 11 bases outside the gene matches. CDR3 length: 14 residues. Germline CDR1 is MNHEY and CDR2 is SMNVEV (reference sequence). The CDR3 sequence is CASSLDPAGVGQFF. As DNA, the CDR3 is TGTGCCAGCAGTTTAGATCCCGCGGGAGTAGGACAGTTCTTC.

This chain connects TRBV6-1 to TRBJ2-1; D is perhaps TRBD1 (5 bases). V shed 2 bases and J shed 0 bases, with 8 bases lying between them. The germline gives CDR1 MNHNS, CDR2 SASEGT. The CDR3 contains 15 residues. CDR3 sequence reads: CASSEYQGSYNEQFF. CDR3 in DNA: TGTGCCAGCAGTGAATATCAGGGCTCCTACAATGAGCAGTTCTTC.

The chain links TRBV7-2 to TRBJ2-1; no firm D call. Trimming cost V 1 base and J 6 bases, with 7 bases left between them. The CDR3 spans 13 residues. CDR1 is SGHTA and CDR2 is FQGNSA in the germline V gene. The CDR3 spells CASSLVPGNEQFF. CDR3 DNA sequence: TGTGCCAGCAGCTTAGTGCCAGGCAATGAGCAGTTCTTC.

The chain combines TRBV7-9 with TRBJ2-1; 8 bases are a match to TRBD2. CDR3 length equals 15 residues. Germline trimming cut 0 bases from V and 7 bases from J; bases unmatched to any gene: 5. From germline, CDR1 is SEHNR and CDR2 FQNEAQ (reference sequence). CDR3 in amino acids: CASSLAEREINEQFF. The CDR3 DNA is TGTGCCAGCAGCTTAGCCGAGCGGGAGATAAATGAGCAGTTCTTC. The full variable domain, rest sourced from reference TRBV7-9 and TRBJ2-1, is DTGVSQNPRHKITKRGQNVTFRCDPISEHNRLYWYRQTLGQGPEFLTYFQNEAQLEKSRLLSDRFSAERPKGSFSTLEIQRTEQGDSAMYLCASSLAEREINEQFFGPGTRLTVL.

This clone was observed a single time. The chain uses TRBV30 and TRBJ2-1, with D unresolved. Germline V gives CDR1 GTSNPN, CDR2 SVGIG (reference sequence). V was clipped by 5 bases and J by 4 bases, with 6 bases between them. The CDR3 totals 11 residues. The CDR3 DNA reads as TGTGCCTGGGATCAGTACAATGAGCAGTTCTTC. Translated: CAWDQYNEQFF.

The chain combines TRBV6-5 with TRBJ2-7; D is perhaps TRBD1 (5 bases). Germline CDR1 and CDR2: MNHEY and SVGAGI. V was shortened by 2 bases and J by 7 bases, with 15 bases between the two germline ends. This CDR3 contains 14 residues. The CDR3 loop is CASSYGQGIEEQYF. For the CDR3, the DNA is TGTGCCAGCAGTTACGGGCAGGGAATTGAGGAGCAGTACTTC.

The chain has TRBV5-1 and TRBJ2-7; 12 nucleotides agree with TRBD2. Looked up from germline, CDR1 is SGHRS and CDR2 is YFSETQ. CDR3 length equals 15 residues. The J segment lost 7 bases and the V segment lost 0 bases, leaving 5 bases of the junction unmatched. The CDR3 region is CASSLGASGRAEQYF. The DNA for the CDR3 is TGCGCCAGCAGCTTGGGGGCTAGCGGGAGGGCGGAGCAGTACTTC.

The chain combines TRBV7-9 with TRBJ1-2; 9 positions match TRBD1. The germline V gene has CDR1 SEHNR and CDR2 FQNEAQ (reference sequence). This CDR3 has 16 residues. The V gene end was trimmed by 5 bases and the J gene end by 2 bases; junction bases not matched to a gene: 9. DNA of the CDR3: TGTGCCAGCAGCCCCGGAGGGACAGGGAAGAACTATGGCTACACCTTC. Translating it yields CASSPGGTGKNYGYTF.

The chain uses TRBV7-2 and TRBJ2-1; 9 nucleotides line up with TRBD2. This CDR3 comprises 15 residues. Germline V gene lookup returns CDR1 SGHTA and CDR2 FQGNSA. Trimming cost V 5 bases and J 0 bases; bases outside gene matches: 2. The CDR3 DNA reads as TGTGCCAGCAGCCGGACTAGCGACTCCTACAATGAGCAGTTCTTC. It specifies CASSRTSDSYNEQFF.

The chain is built from TRBV30 and TRBJ2-3; tentatively, D is TRBD1 (5 bases). This CDR3 has 15 residues. Germline V gene sequence: CDR1 GTSNPN, CDR2 SVGIG (reference sequence). V was shortened by 3 bases and J by 0 bases, with 13 bases between the two germline ends. CDR3 nucleotide sequence: TGTGCCTGGAGGTCTCTAGGGGCTAGCACAGATACGCAGTATTTT. Protein sequence: CAWRSLGASTDTQYF.

The rearrangement links TRBV25-1 to TRBJ2-3, with 9 bases aligning to TRBD2. The CDR3 totals 15 residues. The V segment lost 3 bases and the J segment 5 bases; nucleotides outside the gene matches: 6. Germline V lookup: CDR1 MGHDK, CDR2 SYGVNS. The CDR3, as DNA: TGTGCCAGCAGTGAGGGGACTAGCCTCGGAGATACGCAGTATTTT. It encodes CASSEGTSLGDTQYF.

The chain uses TRBV27 and TRBJ2-1; TRBD2 matches 8 bases. This CDR3 has 15 residues. Germline loops: CDR1 MNHEY, CDR2 SMNVEV (reference sequence). V was pared by 6 bases and J by 4 bases, with 8 bases of the junction left unmatched. For the CDR3, the DNA is TGTGCCAGCAGCAGGACTAGCCGCGTTTACAATGAGCAGTTCTTC. It translates to CASSRTSRVYNEQFF.

J is TRBJ1-1 and V is TRBV19, with 9 bases aligning to TRBD1. The V gene's germline CDR1 is LNHDA and CDR2 SQIVND (reference sequence). The ends lost 3 bases at V and 9 bases at J; junction bases unmatched: 20. This CDR3 has 18 residues. CDR3 bases: TGTGCCAGTAGTATTCAGGACACCCTTCTCGGGACAGGGAGGAAAGCTTTCTTT. Its protein is CASSIQDTLLGTGRKAFF.